This record concerns one T cell receptor beta chain sequence. Its cognate antigen is unknown. This sample was taken from a study of post-analysis software for immune sequencing data. Findings and limits, study-wide: When patients were compared with controls, 4 or 5 TRBV segments were more frequent, TRBV5-6, TRBV5-1 and TRBV20-1 among them.

TCR beta libraries were prepared from cDNA with unique molecular identifiers. TCRdb re-derived calls from the PCR reads in MiXCR, one entry per CDR3 protein. The sample lists approximately 690,000 distinct CDR3 sequences; roughly three fifths were seen once. Germline V gives CDR1 KGHDR, CDR2 SFDVKD. This CDR3 comprises 14 residues. V dropped 3 bases and J dropped 6 bases, with 11 bases sitting between them. This clonotype was obtained from a girl between 2 and 10 years old with multiple sclerosis. This chain uses TRBV24-1 with TRBJ2-1, with D perhaps being TRBD1 or TRBD2 (6 bases each). Sequenced input: blood. CDR3 DNA: TGTGCCACCAGTGATGGTGGAGGGGGCAATGAGCAGTTCTTC. Translation gives CATSDGGGGNEQFF.